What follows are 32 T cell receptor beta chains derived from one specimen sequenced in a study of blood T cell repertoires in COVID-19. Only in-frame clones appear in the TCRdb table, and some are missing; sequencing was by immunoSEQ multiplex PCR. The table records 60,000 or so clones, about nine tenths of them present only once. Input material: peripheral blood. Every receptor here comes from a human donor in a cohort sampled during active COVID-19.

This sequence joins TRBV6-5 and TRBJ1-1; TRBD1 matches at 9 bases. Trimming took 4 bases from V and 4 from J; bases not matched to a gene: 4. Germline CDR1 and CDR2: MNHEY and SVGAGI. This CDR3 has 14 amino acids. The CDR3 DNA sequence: TGTGCCAGCAGTTGGGACAGGGAGAGCACTGAAGCTTTCTTT. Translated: CASSWDRESTEAFF.

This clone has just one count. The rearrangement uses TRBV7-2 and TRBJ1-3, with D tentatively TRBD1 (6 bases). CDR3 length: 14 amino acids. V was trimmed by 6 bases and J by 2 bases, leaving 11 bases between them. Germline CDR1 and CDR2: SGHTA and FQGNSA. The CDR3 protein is CASRPDSTGNTIYF. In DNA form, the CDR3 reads TGTGCCAGCAGACCGGACAGCACTGGAAACACCATATATTTT.

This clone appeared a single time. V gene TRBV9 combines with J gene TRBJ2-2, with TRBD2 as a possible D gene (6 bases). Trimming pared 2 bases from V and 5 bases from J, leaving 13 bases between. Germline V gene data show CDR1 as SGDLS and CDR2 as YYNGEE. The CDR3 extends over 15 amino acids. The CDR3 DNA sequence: TGTGCCAGCAGCGTGTCGCCGGGGGATACCGGGGAGCTGTTTTTT. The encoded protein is CASSVSPGDTGELFF.

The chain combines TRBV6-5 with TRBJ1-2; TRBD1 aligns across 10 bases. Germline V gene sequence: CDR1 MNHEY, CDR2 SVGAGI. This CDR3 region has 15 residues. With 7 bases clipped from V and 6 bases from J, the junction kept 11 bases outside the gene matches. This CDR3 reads CASTTIRDRGNGYTF. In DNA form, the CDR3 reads TGTGCCAGCACAACCATCCGGGACAGGGGAAATGGCTACACCTTC.

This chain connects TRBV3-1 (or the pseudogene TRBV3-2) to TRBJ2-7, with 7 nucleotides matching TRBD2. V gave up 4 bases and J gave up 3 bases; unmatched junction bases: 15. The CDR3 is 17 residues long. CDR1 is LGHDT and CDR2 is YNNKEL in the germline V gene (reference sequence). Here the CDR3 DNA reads TGTGCCAGCAGCCTTAGGACTAGTCTTGAAGCGGGCTACGAGCAGTACTTC. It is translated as CASSLRTSLEAGYEQYF.

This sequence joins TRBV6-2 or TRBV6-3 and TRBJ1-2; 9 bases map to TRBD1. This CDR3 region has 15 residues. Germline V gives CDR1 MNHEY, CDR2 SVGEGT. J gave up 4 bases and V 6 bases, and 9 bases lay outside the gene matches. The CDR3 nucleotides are TGTGCCAGCAGCCCCGATGGACAGGGGTTCTATGGCTACACCTTC. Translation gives CASSPDGQGFYGYTF.

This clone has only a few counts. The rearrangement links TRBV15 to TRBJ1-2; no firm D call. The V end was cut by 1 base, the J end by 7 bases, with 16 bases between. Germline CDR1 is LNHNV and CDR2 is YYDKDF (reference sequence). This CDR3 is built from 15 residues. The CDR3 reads CATSRGGPTAGGYTF. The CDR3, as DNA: TGTGCCACCAGCAGAGGCGGGCCGACTGCAGGTGGCTACACCTTC.

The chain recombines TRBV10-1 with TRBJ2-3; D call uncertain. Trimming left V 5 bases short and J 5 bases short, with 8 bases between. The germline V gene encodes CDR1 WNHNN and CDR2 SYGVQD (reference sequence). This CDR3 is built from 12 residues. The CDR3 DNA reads TGCGCCAGCAGTCAACGAGGAGATACGCAGTATTTT. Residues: CASSQRGDTQYF.

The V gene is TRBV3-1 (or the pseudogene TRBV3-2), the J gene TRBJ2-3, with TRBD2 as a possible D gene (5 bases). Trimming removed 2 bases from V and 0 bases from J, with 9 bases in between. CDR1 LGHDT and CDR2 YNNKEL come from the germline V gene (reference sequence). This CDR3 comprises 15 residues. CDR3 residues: CASSQRRGSTDTQYF. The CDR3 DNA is TGTGCCAGCAGCCAACGGCGCGGGAGCACAGATACGCAGTATTTT.

The CDR3 spells CSVGVGSRQETQYF. CDR3 bases: TGCAGCGTTGGAGTCGGGAGTCGCCAAGAGACCCAGTACTTC. The chain uses TRBV29-1 and TRBJ2-5; a weak D match, TRBD2 (6 bases). CDR1 is SQVTM, CDR2 ANQGSEA, per germline. CDR3 size: 14 residues. Trimming took 4 bases from V and 1 from J, leaving 13 bases between them.

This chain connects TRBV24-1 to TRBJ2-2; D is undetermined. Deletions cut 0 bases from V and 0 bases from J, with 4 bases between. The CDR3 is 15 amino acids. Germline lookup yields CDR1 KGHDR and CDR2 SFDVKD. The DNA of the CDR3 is TGTGCCACCAGTGATTTGTCCTCGAACACCGGGGAGCTGTTTTTT. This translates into CATSDLSSNTGELFF.

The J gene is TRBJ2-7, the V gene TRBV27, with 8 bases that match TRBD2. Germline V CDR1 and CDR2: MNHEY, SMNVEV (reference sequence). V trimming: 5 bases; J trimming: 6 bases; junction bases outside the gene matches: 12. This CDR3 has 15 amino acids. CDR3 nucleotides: TGTGCCAGCAGTCGACCGAGTCTAGCGGGTAGCGAGCAGTACTTC. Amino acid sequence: CASSRPSLAGSEQYF.

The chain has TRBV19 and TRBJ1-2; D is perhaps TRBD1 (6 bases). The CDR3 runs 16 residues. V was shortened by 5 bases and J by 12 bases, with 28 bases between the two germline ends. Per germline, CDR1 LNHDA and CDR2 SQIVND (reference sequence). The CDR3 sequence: CASSPFSLPGHFIDTF. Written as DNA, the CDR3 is TGTGCCAGTAGTCCGTTTTCTTTGCCGGGACACTTCATCGACACCTTC.

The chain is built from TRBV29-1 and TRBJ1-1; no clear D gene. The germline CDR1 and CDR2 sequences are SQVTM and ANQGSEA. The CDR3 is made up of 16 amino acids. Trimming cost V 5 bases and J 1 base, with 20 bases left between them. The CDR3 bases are TGCAGCGTTTCCAGGCCAGGCCTTAGAGAGAACACTGAAGCTTTCTTT. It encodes CSVSRPGLRENTEAFF.

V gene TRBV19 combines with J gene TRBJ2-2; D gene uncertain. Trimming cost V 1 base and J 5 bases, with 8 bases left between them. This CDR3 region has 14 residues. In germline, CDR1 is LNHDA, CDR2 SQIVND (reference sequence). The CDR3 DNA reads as TGTGCCAGTAGTATAGCACCAGTAACCGGGGAGCTGTTTTTT. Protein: CASSIAPVTGELFF.

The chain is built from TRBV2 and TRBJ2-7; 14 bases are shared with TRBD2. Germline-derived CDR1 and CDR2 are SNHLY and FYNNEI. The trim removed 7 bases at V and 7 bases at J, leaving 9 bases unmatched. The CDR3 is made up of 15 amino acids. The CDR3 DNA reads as TGTGCCAGCAAAAGGGGGACTAGCGGGAGTTTGGAGCAGTACTTC. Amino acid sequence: CASKRGTSGSLEQYF.

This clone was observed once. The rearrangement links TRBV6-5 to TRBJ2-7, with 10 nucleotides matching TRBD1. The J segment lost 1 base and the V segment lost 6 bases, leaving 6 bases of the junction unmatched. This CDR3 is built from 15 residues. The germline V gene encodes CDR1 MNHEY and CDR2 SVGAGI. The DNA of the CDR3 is TGTGCCAGCAGCCTATGGACAGGGGGTTCCTACGAGCAGTACTTC. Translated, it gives CASSLWTGGSYEQYF.

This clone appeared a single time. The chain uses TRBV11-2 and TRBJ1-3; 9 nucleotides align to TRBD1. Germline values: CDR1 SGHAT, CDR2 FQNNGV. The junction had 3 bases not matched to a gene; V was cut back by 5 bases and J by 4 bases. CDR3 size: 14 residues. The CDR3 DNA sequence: TGTGCCAGCAGCCAGACAGGGGGGGGAAACACCATATATTTT. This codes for CASSQTGGGNTIYF.

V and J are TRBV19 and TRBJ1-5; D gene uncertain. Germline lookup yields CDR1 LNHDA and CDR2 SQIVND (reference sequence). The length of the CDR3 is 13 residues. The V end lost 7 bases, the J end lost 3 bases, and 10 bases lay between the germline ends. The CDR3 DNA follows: TGTGCCAGTACCGTTCACACCAATCAGCCCCAGCATTTT. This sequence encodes CASTVHTNQPQHF.

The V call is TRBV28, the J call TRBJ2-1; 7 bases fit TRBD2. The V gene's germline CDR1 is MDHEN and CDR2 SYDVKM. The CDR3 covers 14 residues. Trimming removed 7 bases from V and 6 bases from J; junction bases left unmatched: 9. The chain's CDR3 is CASTFPGLINEQFF. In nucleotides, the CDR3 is TGTGCCAGCACCTTCCCGGGACTAATCAATGAGCAGTTCTTC.

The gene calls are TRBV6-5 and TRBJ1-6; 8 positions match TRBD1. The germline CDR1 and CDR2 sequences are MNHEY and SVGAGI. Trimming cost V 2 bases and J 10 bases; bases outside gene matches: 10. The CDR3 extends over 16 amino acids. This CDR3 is CASSYTADRVESPLHF. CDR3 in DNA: TGTGCCAGCAGTTACACCGCGGACAGGGTGGAATCACCCCTCCACTTT.

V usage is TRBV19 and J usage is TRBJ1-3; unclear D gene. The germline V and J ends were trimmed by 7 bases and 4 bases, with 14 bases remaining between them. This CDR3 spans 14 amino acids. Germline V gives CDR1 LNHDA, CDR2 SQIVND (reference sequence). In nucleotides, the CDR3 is TGTGCCAGTAAACAGAACCCCGCCGGAAACACCATATATTTT. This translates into CASKQNPAGNTIYF.

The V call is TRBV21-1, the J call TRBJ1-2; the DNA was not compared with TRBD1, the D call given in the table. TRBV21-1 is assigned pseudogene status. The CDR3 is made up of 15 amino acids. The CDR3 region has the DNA TGTGCCAGCAGCAAAGGGGGCGGCTCTAACTATGGCTACACCTTC. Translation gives CASSKGGGSNYGYTF.

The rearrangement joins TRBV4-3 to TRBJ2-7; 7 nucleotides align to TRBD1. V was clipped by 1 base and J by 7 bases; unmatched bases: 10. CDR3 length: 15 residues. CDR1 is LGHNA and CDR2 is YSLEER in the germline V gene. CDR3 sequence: CASSQVWDRGVEQYF. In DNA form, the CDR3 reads TGCGCCAGCAGCCAAGTTTGGGACAGAGGCGTGGAGCAGTACTTC.

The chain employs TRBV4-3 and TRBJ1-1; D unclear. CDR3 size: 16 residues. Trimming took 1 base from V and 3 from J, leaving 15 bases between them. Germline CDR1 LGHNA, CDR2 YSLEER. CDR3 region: CASSQGIEATHTEAFF. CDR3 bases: TGCGCCAGCAGCCAAGGTATAGAGGCGACCCACACTGAAGCTTTCTTT.

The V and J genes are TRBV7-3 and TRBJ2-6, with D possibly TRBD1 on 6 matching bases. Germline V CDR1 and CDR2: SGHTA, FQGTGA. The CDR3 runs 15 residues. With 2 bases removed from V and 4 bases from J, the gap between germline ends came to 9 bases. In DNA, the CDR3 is TGTGCCAGCAGCTTACAGGGGACAGGGGCCAACGTCCTGACTTTC. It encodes CASSLQGTGANVLTF.

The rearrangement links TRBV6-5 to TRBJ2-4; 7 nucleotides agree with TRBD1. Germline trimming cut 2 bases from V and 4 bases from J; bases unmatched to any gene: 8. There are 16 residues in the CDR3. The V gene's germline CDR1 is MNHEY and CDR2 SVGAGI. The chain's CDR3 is CASSYRLGTAKNIQYF. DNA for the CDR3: TGTGCCAGCAGTTACCGACTCGGGACAGCAAAAAACATTCAGTACTTC.

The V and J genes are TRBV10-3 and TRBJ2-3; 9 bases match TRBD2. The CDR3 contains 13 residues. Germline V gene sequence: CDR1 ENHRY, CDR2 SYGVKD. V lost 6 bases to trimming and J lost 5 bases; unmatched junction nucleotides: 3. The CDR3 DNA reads TGTGCCATCAGCCGAGCGGGGGGAGATACGCAGTATTTT. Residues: CAISRAGGDTQYF.

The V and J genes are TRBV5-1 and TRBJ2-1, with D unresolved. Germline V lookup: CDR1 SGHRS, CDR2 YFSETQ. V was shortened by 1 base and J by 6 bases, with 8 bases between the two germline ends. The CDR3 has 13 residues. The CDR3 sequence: CASSLIQCNEQFF. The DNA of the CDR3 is TGCGCCAGCAGCTTGATCCAGTGCAATGAGCAGTTCTTC.

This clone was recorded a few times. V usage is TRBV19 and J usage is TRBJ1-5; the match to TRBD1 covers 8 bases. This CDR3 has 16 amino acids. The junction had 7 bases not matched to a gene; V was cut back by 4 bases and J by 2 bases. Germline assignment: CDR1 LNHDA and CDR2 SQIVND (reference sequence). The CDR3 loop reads CASSTPQGAGNQPQHF. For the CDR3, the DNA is TGTGCCAGTAGTACACCTCAGGGGGCTGGCAATCAGCCCCAGCATTTT.

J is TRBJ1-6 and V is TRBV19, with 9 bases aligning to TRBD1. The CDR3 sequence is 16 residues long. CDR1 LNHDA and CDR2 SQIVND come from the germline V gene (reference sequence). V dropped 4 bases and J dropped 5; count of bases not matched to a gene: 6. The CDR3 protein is CASSTRTGENNSPLHF. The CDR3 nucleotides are TGTGCCAGTAGTACGCGGACAGGGGAAAATAATTCACCCCTCCACTTT.

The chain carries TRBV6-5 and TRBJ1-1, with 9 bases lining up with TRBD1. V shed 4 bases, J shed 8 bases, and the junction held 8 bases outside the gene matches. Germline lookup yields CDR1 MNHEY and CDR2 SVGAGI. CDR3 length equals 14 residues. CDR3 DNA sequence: TGTGCCAGCAGTTTCCGGACAGGGGAATCCGAAGCTTTCTTT. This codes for CASSFRTGESEAFF.